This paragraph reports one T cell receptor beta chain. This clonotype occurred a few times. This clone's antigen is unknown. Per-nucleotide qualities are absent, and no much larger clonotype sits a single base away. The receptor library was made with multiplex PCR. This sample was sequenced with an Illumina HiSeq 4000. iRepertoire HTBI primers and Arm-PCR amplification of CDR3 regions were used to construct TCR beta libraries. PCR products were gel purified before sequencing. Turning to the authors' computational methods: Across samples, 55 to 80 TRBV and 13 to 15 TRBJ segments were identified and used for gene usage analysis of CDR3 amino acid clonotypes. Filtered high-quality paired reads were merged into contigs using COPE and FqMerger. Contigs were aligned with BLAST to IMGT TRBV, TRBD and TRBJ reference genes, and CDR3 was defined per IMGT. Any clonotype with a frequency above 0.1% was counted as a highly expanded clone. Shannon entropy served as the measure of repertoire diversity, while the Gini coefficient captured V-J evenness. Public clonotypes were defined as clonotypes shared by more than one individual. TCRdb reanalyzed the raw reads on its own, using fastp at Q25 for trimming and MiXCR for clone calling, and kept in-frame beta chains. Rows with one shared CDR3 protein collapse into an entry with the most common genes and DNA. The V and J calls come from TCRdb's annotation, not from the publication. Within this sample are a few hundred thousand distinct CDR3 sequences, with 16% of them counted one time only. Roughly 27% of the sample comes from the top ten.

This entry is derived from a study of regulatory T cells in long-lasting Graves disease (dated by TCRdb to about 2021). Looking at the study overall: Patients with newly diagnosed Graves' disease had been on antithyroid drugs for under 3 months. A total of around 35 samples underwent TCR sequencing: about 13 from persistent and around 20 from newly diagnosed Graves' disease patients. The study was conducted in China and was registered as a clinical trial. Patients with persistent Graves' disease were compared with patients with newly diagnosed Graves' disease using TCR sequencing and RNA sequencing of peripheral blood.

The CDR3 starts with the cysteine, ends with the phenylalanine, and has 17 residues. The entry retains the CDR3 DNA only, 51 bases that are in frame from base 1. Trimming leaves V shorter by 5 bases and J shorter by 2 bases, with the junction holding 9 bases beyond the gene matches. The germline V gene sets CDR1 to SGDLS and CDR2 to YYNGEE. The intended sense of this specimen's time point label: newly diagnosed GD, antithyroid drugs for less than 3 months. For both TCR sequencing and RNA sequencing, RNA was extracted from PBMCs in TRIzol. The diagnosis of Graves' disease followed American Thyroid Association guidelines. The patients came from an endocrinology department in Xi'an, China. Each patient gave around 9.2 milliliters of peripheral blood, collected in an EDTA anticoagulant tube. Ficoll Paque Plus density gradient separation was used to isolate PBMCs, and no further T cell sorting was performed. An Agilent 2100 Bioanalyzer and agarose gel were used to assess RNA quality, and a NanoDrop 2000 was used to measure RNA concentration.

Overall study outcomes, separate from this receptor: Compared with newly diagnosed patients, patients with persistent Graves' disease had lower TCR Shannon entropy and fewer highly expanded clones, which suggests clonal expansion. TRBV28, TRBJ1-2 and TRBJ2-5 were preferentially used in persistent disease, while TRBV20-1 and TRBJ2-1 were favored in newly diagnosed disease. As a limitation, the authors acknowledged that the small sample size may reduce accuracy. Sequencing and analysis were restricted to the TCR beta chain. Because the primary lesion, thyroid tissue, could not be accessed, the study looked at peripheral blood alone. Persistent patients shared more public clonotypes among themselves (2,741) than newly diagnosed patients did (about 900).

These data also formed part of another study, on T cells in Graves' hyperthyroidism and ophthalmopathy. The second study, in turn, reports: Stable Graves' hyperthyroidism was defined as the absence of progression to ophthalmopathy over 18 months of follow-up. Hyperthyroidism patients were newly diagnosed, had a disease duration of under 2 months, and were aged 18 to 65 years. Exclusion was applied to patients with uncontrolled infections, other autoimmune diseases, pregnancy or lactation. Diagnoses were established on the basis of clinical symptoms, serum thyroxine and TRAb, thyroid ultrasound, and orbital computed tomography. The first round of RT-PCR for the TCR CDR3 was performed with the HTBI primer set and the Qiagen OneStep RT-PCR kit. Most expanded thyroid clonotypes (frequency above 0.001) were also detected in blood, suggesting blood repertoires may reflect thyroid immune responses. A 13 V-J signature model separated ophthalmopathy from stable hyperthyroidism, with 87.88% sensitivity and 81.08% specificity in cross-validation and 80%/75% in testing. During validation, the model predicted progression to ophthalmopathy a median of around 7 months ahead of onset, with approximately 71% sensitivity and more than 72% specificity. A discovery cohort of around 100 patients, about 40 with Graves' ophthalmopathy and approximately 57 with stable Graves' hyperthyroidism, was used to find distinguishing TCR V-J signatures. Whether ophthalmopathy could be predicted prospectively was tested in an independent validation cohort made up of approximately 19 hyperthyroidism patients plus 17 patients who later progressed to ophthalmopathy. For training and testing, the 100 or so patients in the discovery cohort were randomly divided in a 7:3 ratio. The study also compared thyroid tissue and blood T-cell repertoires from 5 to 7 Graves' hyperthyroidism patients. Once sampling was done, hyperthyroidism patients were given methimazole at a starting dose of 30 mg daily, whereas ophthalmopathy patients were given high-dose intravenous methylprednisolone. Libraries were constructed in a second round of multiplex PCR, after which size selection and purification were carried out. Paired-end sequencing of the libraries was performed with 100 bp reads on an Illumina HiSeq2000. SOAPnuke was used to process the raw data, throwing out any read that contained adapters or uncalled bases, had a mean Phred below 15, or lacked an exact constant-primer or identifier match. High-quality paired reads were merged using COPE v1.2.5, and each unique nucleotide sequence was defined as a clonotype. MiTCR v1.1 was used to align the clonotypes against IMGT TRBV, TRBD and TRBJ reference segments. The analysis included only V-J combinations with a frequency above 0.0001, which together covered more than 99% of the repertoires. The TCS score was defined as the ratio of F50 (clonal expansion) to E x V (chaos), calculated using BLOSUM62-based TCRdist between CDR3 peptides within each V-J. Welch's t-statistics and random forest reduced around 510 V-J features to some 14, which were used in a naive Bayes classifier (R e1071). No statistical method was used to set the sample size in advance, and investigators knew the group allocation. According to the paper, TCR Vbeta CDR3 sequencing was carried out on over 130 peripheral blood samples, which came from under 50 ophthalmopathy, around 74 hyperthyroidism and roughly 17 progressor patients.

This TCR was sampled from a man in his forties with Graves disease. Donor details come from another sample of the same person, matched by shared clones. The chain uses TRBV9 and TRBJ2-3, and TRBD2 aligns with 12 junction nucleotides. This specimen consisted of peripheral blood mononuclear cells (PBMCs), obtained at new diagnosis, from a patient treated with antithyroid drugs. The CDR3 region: CASSVTSGGVSTDTQYF. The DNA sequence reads TGTGCCAGCAGTGTGACTAGCGGGGGCGTATCCACAGATACGCAGTATTTT.